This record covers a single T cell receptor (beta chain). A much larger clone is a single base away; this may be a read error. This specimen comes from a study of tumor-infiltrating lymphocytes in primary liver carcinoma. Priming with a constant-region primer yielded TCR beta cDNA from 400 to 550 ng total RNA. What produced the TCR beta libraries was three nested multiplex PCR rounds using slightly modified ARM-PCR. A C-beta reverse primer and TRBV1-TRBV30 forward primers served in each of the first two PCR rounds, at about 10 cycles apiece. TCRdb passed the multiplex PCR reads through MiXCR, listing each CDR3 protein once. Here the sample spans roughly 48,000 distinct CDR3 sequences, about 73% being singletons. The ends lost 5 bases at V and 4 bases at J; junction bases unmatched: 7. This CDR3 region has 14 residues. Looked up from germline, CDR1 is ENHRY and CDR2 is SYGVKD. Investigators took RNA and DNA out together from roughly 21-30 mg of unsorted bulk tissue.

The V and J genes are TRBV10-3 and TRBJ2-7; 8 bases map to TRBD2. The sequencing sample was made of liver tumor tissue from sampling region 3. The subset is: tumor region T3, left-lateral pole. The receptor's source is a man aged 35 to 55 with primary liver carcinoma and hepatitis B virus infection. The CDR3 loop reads CAISRTSWLYEQYF. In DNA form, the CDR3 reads TGTGCCATCAGTCGGACTAGCTGGCTATACGAGCAGTACTTC.